This T cell receptor (beta chain) emerged from a study of long-term antiretroviral therapy in people with HIV (dated by TCRdb to the early 2020s). Concerning the study at large: The earliest samples were collected approximately a decade before the 2015 WHO recommendation for immediate ART, a period when ART was typically delayed until CD4 counts fell. A retrospective serial study tested whether ART initiation and durable HIV suppression were associated with changes in peripheral blood TRB repertoire composition and diversity. No cross-contamination during QIAcube processing was seen in test extractions of a monoclonal T-cell line run alongside 33 polyclonal samples. From fewer than 35 adults with confirmed HIV infection, the cohort provided over 150 cryopreserved PBMC samples, gathered serially across a mean of about 6 years (range 1-12). About 35% of the 30 participants with HIV were female. What the study reported, not specific to this receptor: Samples dated from the mid-2000s to the late 2010s, and the ART regimens used may be less effective than current ones. Compared with controls, HIV repertoires had narrower CDR3 length ranges, and the network structure pointed to an antigen-experienced repertoire that shifted only slightly toward naive after ART. Because cell numbers in pre-ART samples were limited, unsorted PBMC were profiled instead of sorted CD4+ and CD8+ T cells. Expanded TRB clones identified before ART initiation dominated the repertoire across all time points, though the dominance fluctuated and decreased in many PLHIV after ART. A significant increase in TRB diversity was found to be associated with ART initiation, although TRB diversity was observed to remain significantly below that of transplant donor controls even after long-term ART. Because PBMC availability was limited, only the TCR beta chain was sequenced, with no alpha chain pairing. No data were available on ART adherence, viral resistance or therapy changes, limiting inferences about post-ART repertoire changes.

At the junction V is shortened by 4 bases and J by 10 bases, with 12 bases in between. The CDR3 covers 12 residues, taking in both the cysteine and the phenylalanine. This entry keeps only the CDR3 DNA: 36 bases, framed from base 1. CDR1 and CDR2 are read off the germline V gene as LGHNA and YNFKEQ. About this clone itself: There is no known antigen for this receptor. The sample holds no much larger clone one base away, and base qualities are not on file.

Inclusion was restricted to participants for whom at least one PBMC sample before ART initiation and at least two post-ART samples were available. Every participant with HIV received treatment in the United States of America. Before DNA extraction, cryopreserved samples containing 1-10 million PBMC were thawed and washed. At the time of the earliest PBMC sample for each participant with HIV, ages ranged from about 20 to 55 years. Per participant, PBMC samples came from 1-4 timepoints prior to ART initiation and 2-8 timepoints following ART initiation, for a median of 7 samples. Serial HIV viral load, CD4+ T-cell count, ART history and demographic data were obtained for every participant. A Qiagen kit on a QIAcube was used to extract genomic DNA from unsorted PBMC, with samples processed in batches of 12. Sequencing of the TRB variable region was done with the immunoSEQ hsTCRB v3.0 assay at survey level resolution. The targeted TRB sequencing depth was about 40,000-55,000 T-cell genomes per sample. TRB libraries were pooled and sequenced on an Illumina MiSeq using a v3 150-cycle kit. In the original analysis: Repertoire analysis ran in R within a reproducible Nextflow workflow covering QC, data transformation and analysis. Custom analyses were implemented in LymphoSeq2, an R package for AIRR-Seq data exploration. A handful of samples that yielded fewer than 5000 total TRB sequences were excluded, so that 150 to 200 HIV repertoires were analyzed. Of the 188 retained HIV repertoires, about 61 were collected before and under 150 after ART initiation. Repertoires were downsampled to 5000 TRB nucleotide sequences, and summary statistics were averaged over 100 downsampling iterations. The analysis kept only TRB sequences whose CDR3 regions were at least seven amino acids long. Diversity was assessed using a clonality score derived from Shannon entropy and using the Gini coefficient. In repertoire networks, the top 5000 CDR3 amino acid sequences were linked whenever an edit distance of one separated two sequences. For TRB CDR3 amino acid sequences, GLIPH2 was used to predict antigen specificity groups and MHC restriction. CDR3 amino acid sequences were matched against VDJdb and McPAS-TCR to flag known CMV, EBV, HIV or tissue antigen associations. Pre-ART, post-ART and control groups were compared with Wilcoxon signed-rank tests and Holm-Bonferroni correction. Here the immuneACCESS table is served through TCRdb, limited to in-frame sequences with V and J called. Missing clones are a known gap in these copies; in checked studies unresolved V genes cover under half, and the rest lacks a known reason. Clone size and the V and J calls come from that table; the DNA yielded D and trimming. A total of some 28,000 clones appear in this sample, 70% to 90% of them only once. Around 4% of the sample belongs to the ten largest clones.

The starting material was unsorted PBMCs, obtained 0.5 years after starting antiretroviral therapy. The source of this sequence is a woman under 30 with HIV. This receptor chain uses TRBV4-2 and TRBJ2-3, with the D gene call left open. The DNA reads TGTGCCAGCAGCCCCTGGGCCGGATCGCAGTATTTT. This codes for CASSPWAGSQYF.